These 4 T cell receptor beta chains were all obtained from the same sample, sequenced in a study of blood T cell repertoires in COVID-19. The repertoire was sequenced with immunoSEQ multiplex PCR; TCRdb's copy has only in-frame clones and lacks some. The data show around 57,000 clones, roughly 88% seen once. The sample was peripheral blood. The receptors were gathered from a human donor in a cohort sampled during active COVID-19.

The CDR3 protein is CSVRRMGGVGEQFF. The CDR3 bases are TGCAGCGTCCGCCGAATGGGGGGAGTGGGGGAGCAGTTCTTC. The chain links TRBV29-1 to TRBJ2-1; D perhaps matches TRBD2 (6 bases). Germline V gene data show CDR1 as SQVTM and CDR2 as ANQGSEA. V was cut by 6 bases and J by 10 bases, with 22 bases left in between. The CDR3 is 14 residues long.

There are a few counts of this clone. J is TRBJ1-1 and V is TRBV12-3 or TRBV12-4; no definite D call. V was clipped by 5 bases and J by 4 bases, with 11 bases between them. The CDR3 extends over 13 amino acids. The CDR3 DNA reads as TGTGCCAGCAGTCCCCGGGTGAGCACTGAAGCTTTCTTT. Translation: CASSPRVSTEAFF.

This clone was found a few times. J is TRBJ1-2 and V is TRBV11-2; D gene unclear. The CDR3 has 14 residues. Germline V gene lookup returns CDR1 SGHAT and CDR2 FQNNGV. With 1 base removed from V and 7 bases from J, the gap between germline ends came to 13 bases. CDR3 in DNA: TGTGCCAGCAGCTTAGGACGGGTTGATTCTGGCTACACCTTC. Residues: CASSLGRVDSGYTF.

This chain uses TRBV9 with TRBJ2-7, with TRBD2 identical over 8 bases. The germline CDR1 and CDR2 sequences are SGDLS and YYNGEE. The length of the CDR3 is 16 residues. V dropped 4 bases and J dropped 4; count of bases not matched to a gene: 13. The DNA of the CDR3 is TGTGCCAGCAGCCCTTCGGGGGGGCGGGGATGGTACGAGCAGTACTTC. Its protein product is CASSPSGGRGWYEQYF. The variable domain in full, with the rest retrieved from reference TRBV9 and TRBJ2-7, is DSGVTQTPKHLITATGQRVTLRCSPRSGDLSVYWYQQSLDQGLQFLIQYYNGEERAKGNILERFSAQQFPDLHSELNLSSLELGDSALYFCASSPSGGRGWYEQYFGPGTRLTVT.